This TCR beta chain was sequenced during a study of graft-versus-host responses after intestinal transplantation. Across the whole study: All of the recipients had induction that used anti-thymocyte globulin, then tacrolimus and steroids for about 3 years. Findings and caveats of the study: Analysis identified GvH clones in recipient marrow, with some appearing first in ileum or blood.

With regard to this clone: No antigen is known for it.

The CDR3 spans 14 residues. V was shortened by 7 bases and J by 1 base, with 13 bases between the two germline ends. In germline, CDR1 is SNHLY, CDR2 FYNNEI. TCRdb's copy holds only in-frame clones and misses some; the assay was immunoSEQ multiplex PCR. This table holds 90,000 to 95,000 clones, approximately 95% found once. The V call is TRBV2, the J call TRBJ2-5; no clear D. Source: unstimulated CD8+ T cells sorted from spleen or lymph node cells, taken before intestinal transplant. The sequence derives from a human donor who received an intestinal transplant. DNA of the CDR3: TGTGCCAGCACTATTAGCCCGGGCCAAGAGACCCAGTACTTC. This codes for CASTISPGQETQYF. Based on the CDR3 plus reference TRBV2 and TRBJ2-5, the full variable domain is EPEVTQTPSHQVTQMGQEVILRCVPISNHLYFYWYRQILGQKVEFLVSFYNNEISEKSEIFDDQFSVERPDGSNFTLKIRSTKLEDSAMYFCASTISPGQETQYFGPGTRLLVL.